This T cell receptor (beta chain) emerged from a study of breast tumors, draining lymph nodes, adjacent tissues. Study findings and constraints: Data fit most tumor T cells coming from lymph node, expanding in tumor. Tumor and nontumor repertoires were significantly more similar in luminal-like than in basal-like breast cancer. The lymph node origin of tumor T cells was framed as consistent with a hypothesis, not demonstrated.

There are many counts of this clonotype. Antigen specificity is unknown. V was shortened by 1 base and J by 5 bases, with 8 bases between the two germline ends. Germline CDR1 and CDR2: SEHNR and FQNEAQ (reference sequence). The CDR3 runs to 13 residues. TCRdb fed the multiplex PCR reads into MiXCR, producing one record per CDR3 protein. This table holds about 13,000 distinct CDR3 sequences, 62% found once. Sequencing was carried out using tumor-adjacent breast tissue. The TCR comes from a female donor with breast cancer. Some clones in this sample may be carry-over from other donors' samples. V is TRBV7-9 and J is TRBJ1-1; D remains unclear. The CDR3 DNA is TGTGCCAGCAGCTTAGATATGGTAACTGAAGCTTTCTTT. This encodes CASSLDMVTEAFF.